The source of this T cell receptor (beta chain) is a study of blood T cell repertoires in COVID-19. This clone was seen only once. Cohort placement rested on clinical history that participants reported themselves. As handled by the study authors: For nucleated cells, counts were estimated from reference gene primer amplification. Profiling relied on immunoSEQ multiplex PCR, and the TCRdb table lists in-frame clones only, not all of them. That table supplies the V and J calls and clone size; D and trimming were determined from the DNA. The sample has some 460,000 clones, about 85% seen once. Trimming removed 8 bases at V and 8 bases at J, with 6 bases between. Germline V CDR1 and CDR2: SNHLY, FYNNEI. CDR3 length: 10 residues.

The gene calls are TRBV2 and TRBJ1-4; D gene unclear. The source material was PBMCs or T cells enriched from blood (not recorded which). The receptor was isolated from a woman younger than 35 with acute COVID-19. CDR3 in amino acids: CASGGEKLFF. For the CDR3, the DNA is TGTGCCAGCGGCGGGGAAAAACTGTTTTTT.